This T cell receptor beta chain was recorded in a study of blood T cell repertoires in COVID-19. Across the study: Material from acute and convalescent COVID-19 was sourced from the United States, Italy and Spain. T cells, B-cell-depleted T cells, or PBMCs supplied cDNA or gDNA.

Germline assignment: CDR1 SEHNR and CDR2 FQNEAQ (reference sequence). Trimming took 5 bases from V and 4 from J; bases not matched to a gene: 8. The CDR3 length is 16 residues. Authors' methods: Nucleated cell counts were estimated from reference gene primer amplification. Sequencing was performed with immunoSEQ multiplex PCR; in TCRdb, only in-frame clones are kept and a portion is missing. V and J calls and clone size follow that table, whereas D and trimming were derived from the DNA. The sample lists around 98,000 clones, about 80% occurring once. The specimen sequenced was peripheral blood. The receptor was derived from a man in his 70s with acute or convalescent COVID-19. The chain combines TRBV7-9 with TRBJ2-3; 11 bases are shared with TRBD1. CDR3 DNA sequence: TGTGCCAGCAGCCACACGCCGGGACAGGGGGCAGATACGCAGTATTTT. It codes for CASSHTPGQGADTQYF. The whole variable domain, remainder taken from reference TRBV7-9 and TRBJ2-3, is DTGVSQNPRHKITKRGQNVTFRCDPISEHNRLYWYRQTLGQGPEFLTYFQNEAQLEKSRLLSDRFSAERPKGSFSTLEIQRTEQGDSAMYLCASSHTPGQGADTQYFGPGTRLTVL.